This TCR beta chain derives from a study of T cells in Graves' hyperthyroidism and ophthalmopathy. Study-level findings and limits: Most clonotypes expanded in the thyroid (above 0.001) were also present in blood. Model-based prediction identified ophthalmopathy a median 6.5 months prior to its onset. Ophthalmopathy was distinguished from stable hyperthyroidism by 13 V-J signatures.

Pregnant or lactating patients were excluded, as were those with uncontrolled infection or other autoimmune disease. This clonotype has a single count. Its cognate antigen is unknown. Germline CDR1 is SGHRS and CDR2 is YFSETQ. Unmatched junction bases numbered 3, after V lost 0 bases and J lost 4 bases. The CDR3 covers 15 residues. Authors of the study amplified TCR beta CDR3 regions from RNA transcripts. TCR CDR3 underwent first-round RT-PCR with the HTBI primer set. Using its own MiXCR run on the multiplex PCR reads, TCRdb lists one record per CDR3 protein. The data show 640,000 or so distinct CDR3 sequences, 14% to 15% seen once.

Sequences were obtained from blood. V and J are TRBV5-1 and TRBJ2-2; 7 nucleotides line up with TRBD1. This receptor was obtained from a woman between 40 and 50 years old with Graves' ophthalmopathy. The CDR3 nucleotides read TGCGCCAGCAGCTTGGCACAGGGGAGCACCGGGGAGCTGTTTTTT. The encoded protein is CASSLAQGSTGELFF.